The text below deals with one TCR beta chain. Its antigen is unknown. The sample is drawn from a study of shared clonotypes between healthy human individuals. The overall study: Each donor's CD8 memory used one plate, CD8 naive two, each CD4 subset three.

Here immunoSEQ multiplex PCR was the method, and the copy in TCRdb shows in-frame clones only, minus some. The sample has roughly 2.2 million clones, roughly 90% seen once; the top ten hold approximately 0.39%. The CDR3 contains 15 residues. Germline V lookup: CDR1 SGHNT, CDR2 YYREEE (reference sequence). Between the trimmed V and J ends, which lost 2 bases and 4 bases, there was a span of 14 bases. Findings and limits, study-wide: Larger richness was generally estimated for naive than memory subsets. Non-shared clonotypes displayed generation probabilities falling below those of clonotypes present in all four donors.

This chain joins TRBV5-4 and TRBJ2-3; a weak D match, TRBD1 (6 bases). The sequence came from a man aged 18 to 29 in good health. Some clones in this sample may be carry-over from other donors' samples. Material: naive CD4+ T cells from PBMCs. As to subset: CD45RA+ positively selected. The DNA of the CDR3 is TGTGCCAGCAGCTTTCATCGGCAGGGGTCAGATACGCAGTATTTT. Residues: CASSFHRQGSDTQYF. Complete variable domain (other parts from reference TRBV5-4 and TRBJ2-3): ETGVTQSPTHLIKTRGQQVTLRCSSQSGHNTVSWYQQALGQGPQFIFQYYREEENGRGNFPPRFSGLQFPNYSSELNVNALELDDSALYLCASSFHRQGSDTQYFGPGTRLTVL.